This is a list of T cell receptor beta chains from one sample in a study of OX40 agonist ivuxolimab in advanced cancers. Measured with immunoSEQ multiplex PCR; TCRdb has only the in-frame clones, and not every one. The sample consists of tens of thousands of clones, approximately 92% of them appearing once. Sequencing was performed on CD4+ or CD8+ T cells sorted from blood, taken in a trial of the OX40 agonist ivuxolimab. Every receptor here comes from an adult with an advanced solid tumor such as melanoma, head and neck, liver or kidney cancer. Both conserved end residues are part of each CDR3. The D gene is left open where the match is weak. Clone sizes are given selectively: once, few, many, or a class where the clone is expanded.

j_gene	d_gene	abundance	v_gene	CDR3nt	CDR3aa
TRBJ2-1	-	-	TRBV28	TGTGCCAGCAGTTTCGGCGGGAATAGTGAGCAGTTCTTC	CASSFGGNSEQFF
TRBJ1-5	-	-	TRBV19	TGTGCCAGTAGTCTAACAGGTCCCTCGATCCCCCAGCATTTT	CASSLTGPSIPQHF
TRBJ2-7	-	-	TRBV7-9	TGTGCCAGCAGCGGACGGTCCTACGAGCAGTACTTC	CASSGRSYEQYF
TRBJ1-1	-	once	TRBV30	TGTGCCTGGAGTGTATTGGGGGGTGGCACTGAAGCTTTCTTT	CAWSVLGGGTEAFF
TRBJ2-7	-	-	TRBV27	TGTGCCAGCGGGGCAGGGCCCTACGAGCAGTACTTC	CASGAGPYEQYF
TRBJ2-1	TRBD2	-	TRBV7-6	TGTGCCAGCAGCCTAAACCTAGCGGGAGGGTTCGATGAGCAGTTCTTC	CASSLNLAGGFDEQFF
TRBJ2-7	-	-	TRBV27	TGTGCCAGCAGGGGGGGCTACGAGCAGTACTTC	CASRGGYEQYF
TRBJ2-5	TRBD2	-	TRBV5-1	TGCGCCAGCAGCCCTAGCGGGGGCCACCAAGAGACCCAGTACTTC	CASSPSGGHQETQYF
TRBJ2-7	TRBD1	-	TRBV7-3	TGTGCCAGCAGCCGTGGACAGGAGTACGAGCAGTACTTC	CASSRGQEYEQYF
TRBJ2-1	-	-	TRBV5-1	TGCGCCAGCAGCTTGTCGGGCGGCTCCTACAATGAGCAGTTCTTC	CASSLSGGSYNEQFF
TRBJ2-7	TRBD2	-	TRBV27	TGTGCCAGCAGTTCCCCTGGGCGGGAGGGCCGCTACGAGCAGTACTTC	CASSSPGREGRYEQYF
TRBJ1-1	-	-	TRBV5-1	TGCGCCAGCAGATTGGGGAACACTGAAGCTTTCTTT	CASRLGNTEAFF
TRBJ1-4	-	-	TRBV6-1	TGTGCCAGCAGTGAAGTCTTCTTTGAGGAGGCGGCCGAAAAACTGTTTTTT	CASSEVFFEEAAEKLFF
TRBJ1-1	-	-	TRBV6-1	TGTGCCAGCAGTGAAGGGGGGCTGGGCACTGAAGCTTTCTTT	CASSEGGLGTEAFF
TRBJ2-1	TRBD2	-	TRBV28	TGTGCCAGCAGTTTATCCCAACTAGCGGGAAGGGGGGATGAGCAGTTCTTC	CASSLSQLAGRGDEQFF
TRBJ1-1	-	-	TRBV28	TGTGCCAGCAGTTTACTCCCCGGGTCTGAAGCTTTCTTT	CASSLLPGSEAFF
TRBJ2-3	TRBD2	-	TRBV5-6	TGTGCCAGCAGCCCAATTAGCGGGGGGACAGATACGCAGTATTTT	CASSPISGGTDTQYF
TRBJ2-1	TRBD1	-	TRBV15	TGTGCCACCAGCAGGGGCGGGACAGGGGGCTTAAATGAGCAGTTCTTC	CATSRGGTGGLNEQFF
TRBJ2-7	TRBD2	-	TRBV29-1	TGCAGCGTTGGGGGTGTACTAGCGGGAGGGTTCCGCGAGCAGTACTTC	CSVGGVLAGGFREQYF
TRBJ2-5	-	-	TRBV2	TGTGCAATGATCGGCACTGCTTCAGAGACCCAGTACTTC	CAMIGTASETQYF
TRBJ1-5	-	-	TRBV28	TGTGCCAGCAGTTTACAGGGTTACAATCAGCCCCAGCATTTT	CASSLQGYNQPQHF
TRBJ2-1	-	-	TRBV2	TGTGCCAGCAGTGAATATGGGGTCTCCTACAATGAGCAGTTCTTC	CASSEYGVSYNEQFF
TRBJ1-2	TRBD1	-	TRBV29-1	TGCAGCGTACCGGGACAGGGAGCTCATGGCTACACCTTC	CSVPGQGAHGYTF
TRBJ1-5	-	-	TRBV30	TGTGCCTGGAGCGCGGGACAAGGGTATCAGCCCCAGCATTTT	CAWSAGQGYQPQHF
TRBJ2-5	-	-	TRBV29-1	TGCAGCGTTGAGCGAAACGAAGAGACCCAGTACTTC	CSVERNEETQYF
TRBJ2-7	TRBD1	-	TRBV2	TGTGCCAGCAGTGACCCGGGACAGGGCTCCTACAAGCAGTACTTC	CASSDPGQGSYKQYF
TRBJ2-7	-	-	TRBV4-1	TGCGCCAGCAGCCCGGACAGTTCCTACGAGCAGTACTTC	CASSPDSSYEQYF
TRBJ2-1	TRBD2	-	TRBV9	TGTGCCAGCAGCGTATCCGGACTAGCGGGGGCTCCCTACAATGAGCAGTTCTTC	CASSVSGLAGAPYNEQFF
TRBJ2-7	-	-	TRBV11-2	TGTGCCAGCAGCTTAGTGGGTGGATCGTCGACCTTCGAGCAGTACTTC	CASSLVGGSSTFEQYF
TRBJ1-2	TRBD1	-	TRBV6-5	TGTGCCAGCAGTCTCCGGGACAGGGACTATGGCTACACCTTC	CASSLRDRDYGYTF
TRBJ2-1	-	-	TRBV4-2	TGTGCCAGCAGCCTCGGGGCCTCTGAGCAGTTCTTC	CASSLGASEQFF
TRBJ2-1	-	-	TRBV5-1	TGCGCCAGCAGCCCGGGCTGGGGCGGAACCTCCTACAATGAGCAGTTCTTC	CASSPGWGGTSYNEQFF
TRBJ2-5	TRBD2	-	TRBV28	TGTGCCAGCAGTACGCCCCGACTAGCGGGAGAGACCCAGTACTTC	CASSTPRLAGETQYF
TRBJ2-1	-	-	TRBV2	TGTGCCAGCAGTGAAAATTGGGGTGAGACCTACAATGAGCAGTTCTTC	CASSENWGETYNEQFF
TRBJ2-7	TRBD1	-	TRBV7-2	TGTGCCAGCAGCTTACTCACAGGGGTCGATGAGCAGTACTTC	CASSLLTGVDEQYF
TRBJ2-6	-	once	TRBV5-1	TGCGCCAGCAGCTTGGCCCCCCAAGATTCCGCGGGGGCCAACGTCCTGACTTTC	CASSLAPQDSAGANVLTF
TRBJ1-2	-	-	TRBV28	TGTGCCAGCAGTTTACCAGACAGTTCCATCTATGGCTACACCTTC	CASSLPDSSIYGYTF
TRBJ1-2	TRBD1	-	TRBV7-3	TGTGCCAGCAGCCCAAATCCCCGGGACAGGGTTAACTATGGCTACACCTTC	CASSPNPRDRVNYGYTF
TRBJ1-2	TRBD1	-	TRBV27	TGTGCCAGCAGTTTAGGGGACAGATATGGCTACACCTTC	CASSLGDRYGYTF
TRBJ1-1	-	-	TRBV2	TGTGCCAGCAGTGGGCGGGGTAAAGTTCGCACTGAAGCTTTCTTT	CASSGRGKVRTEAFF
TRBJ2-2	-	-	TRBV7-6	TGTGCCAGCAGCTTACCAATCAGGGGGGCGGACACCGGGGAGCTGTTTTTT	CASSLPIRGADTGELFF
TRBJ2-2	TRBD1	-	TRBV10-3	TGTGCCATCAGTGAAAGAGTTTGGCACAGGGGAAATTCACCAAACACCGGGGAGCTGTTTTTT	CAISERVWHRGNSPNTGELFF
TRBJ2-5	TRBD2	-	TRBV4-2	TGTGCCAGCAGCCAAGATGTGTTCCAGCGGGGGGATCAAGAGACCCAGTACTTC	CASSQDVFQRGDQETQYF
TRBJ2-3	TRBD2	-	TRBV19	TGTGCCAGTAGTTTAAGAGCGGGAGGAACCAAAGATACGCAGTATTTT	CASSLRAGGTKDTQYF
TRBJ1-1	TRBD1	-	TRBV27	TGTGCCAGCAGTTTATCGCCAGGGGGGGGTGCTGAAGCTTTCTTT	CASSLSPGGGAEAFF
TRBJ2-1	-	once	TRBV7-6	TGTGCCAGCAGCCCCCCGGCGGGGCGCAATGAGCAGTTCTTC	CASSPPAGRNEQFF